The sequence of this T cell receptor beta chain was determined in a study of T cell changes during pregnancy in multiple sclerosis. Clones were sequenced by immunoSEQ multiplex PCR, and TCRdb holds only the in-frame ones, with some missing. The sample has about 75,000 clones; nearly 95% are singletons. There are 14 residues in the CDR3. Germline CDR1 MNHNS, CDR2 SASEGT. V lost 0 bases, J lost 4 bases, and 1 base stayed unmatched. The receptor was isolated from a female donor with multiple sclerosis, enrolled in a pregnancy study. The starting material was CD4+ T cells from peripheral blood mononuclear cells, obtained after pregnancy. The rearrangement uses TRBV6-1 and TRBJ2-7; 9 bases match TRBD2. The chain's CDR3 is CASSEAAGGYEQYF. The CDR3 bases are TGTGCCAGCAGTGAAGCAGCGGGAGGTTACGAGCAGTACTTC.